Sequencing of this TCR beta chain was carried out in a study of cytomegalovirus exposure and HLA in healthy donors. Turning to the study itself: In a previous analysis, 110 million or so unique TCR beta sequences were found from 150 million to 200 million T cells. Study-wide findings and caveats: Most TCR beta V segments were productive about 90% or about 30% of the time in an earlier analysis. It was reported that TCR beta sequences correctly inferred the HLA-A and HLA-B alleles for most subjects. In a later analysis, HLA-associated TCR beta chains were more clonally expanded than equally common others.

The PCR employed 60 Vbeta primers together with 13 Jbeta primers. Clones were read by immunoSEQ multiplex PCR, and TCRdb kept only the in-frame ones, dropping some. The data hold 150,000 to 200,000 clones, with 82% observed a single time. In the case of this clone: What it binds is unknown.

The specimen sequenced was PBMCs. The TCR comes from a girl between 5 and 17 years old in good health and CMV-seropositive.

CDR3 in amino acids: CAWRPSNPTYEQYF. For the CDR3, the DNA is TGTGCCTGGAGACCTTCTAACCCGACCTACGAGCAGTACTTC. J is TRBJ2-7 and V is TRBV30; D not resolved. Germline loops: CDR1 GTSNPN, CDR2 SVGIG (reference sequence). V was pared by 3 bases and J by 2 bases, with 14 bases between. The CDR3 has 14 residues. Based on the CDR3 plus reference TRBV30 and TRBJ2-7, the full variable domain is SQTIHQWPATLVQPVGSPLSLECTVEGTSNPNLYWYRQAAGRGLQLLFYSVGIGQISSEVPQNLSASRPQDRQFILSSKKLLLSDSGFYLCAWRPSNPTYEQYFGPGTRLTVT.